The present entry profiles one TCR beta chain with its context. Its antigen is still unknown. Clones were sequenced by immunoSEQ multiplex PCR, and TCRdb holds only the in-frame ones, with some missing. The sample carries fewer than 25,000 clones, roughly 97% recorded once. The data belong to a study of T cells after posttransplantation cyclophosphamide. The study's findings and limits: TRB overlap between skin or GI tissue T cells and blood was limited. TRB clonality was highly associated with recipient CMV seropositivity and reactivation. Later blood repertoires were often dominated by clones from the donor CD8+ memory compartment.

The naive gate required viable CD3+CD4+ or CD3+CD8+ cells with CCR7+CD45RA+CD45RO-CD95-CD27+CD28+ phenotype. This related bone marrow graft donor gave peripheral blood on the day of marrow donation. The receptor was isolated from a man aged 45-65 years in good health, CMV-negative, and a related stem cell transplant donor. Sequencing used naive CD4+ T cells sorted from PBMCs.

The CDR3 loop reads CASRYTDTQYF. The CDR3, as DNA: TGTGCCAGCAGGTACACAGATACGCAGTATTTT. The chain has TRBV25-1 and TRBJ2-3; the D is unclear. The V gene lost 6 bases and the J gene lost 2 bases, with 3 bases spanning the gap. CDR1 is MGHDK and CDR2 is SYGVNS in the germline V gene. The CDR3 spans 11 residues. Supplemented by reference TRBV25-1 and TRBJ2-3, the full variable domain reads EADIYQTPRYLVIGTGKKITLECSQTMGHDKMYWYQQDPGMELHLIHYSYGVNSTEKGDLSSESTVSRIRTEHFPLTLESARPSHTSQYLCASRYTDTQYFGPGTRLTVL.